The 6 T cell receptor beta chains below were found in one sample sequenced in a study of cytomegalovirus exposure and HLA in healthy donors. Amplification used 60 Vbeta primers and 13 Jbeta primers. The protocol was immunoSEQ multiplex PCR, while the TCRdb copy is restricted to in-frame clones and leaves out a portion. The table lists under 250,000 clones, about 83% of them singletons. The sample consisted of PBMCs. The receptor set was obtained from a woman aged 45-65 years in good health and CMV-seropositive.

This clone is a singleton in its sample. The rearrangement joins TRBV28 to TRBJ1-1, with 9 bases fitting TRBD1. Unmatched junction bases numbered 6, after V lost 6 bases and J lost 4 bases. CDR3 length: 14 residues. The V gene's germline CDR1 is MDHEN and CDR2 SYDVKM. The CDR3 DNA follows: TGTGCCAGCAGCACACAGGGGGCTACCACTGAAGCTTTCTTT. Translating gives CASSTQGATTEAFF. Complete variable domain (other parts from reference TRBV28 and TRBJ1-1): DVKVTQSSRYLVKRTGEKVFLECVQDMDHENMFWYRQDPGLGLRLIYFSYDVKMKEKGDIPEGYSVSREKKERFSLILESASTNQTSMYLCASSTQGATTEAFFGQGTRLTVV.

V usage is TRBV7-9 and J usage is TRBJ2-7; D remains ambiguous. Germline V gene sequence: CDR1 SEHNR, CDR2 FQNEAQ (reference sequence). There are 12 residues in the CDR3. V shed 2 bases and J shed 3 bases, with 5 bases lying between them. The CDR3 bases are TGTGCCAGCAGCTTAACAAGCTACGAGCAGTACTTC. This translates into CASSLTSYEQYF.

The rearrangement uses TRBV14 and TRBJ2-6, with 9 bases lining up with TRBD1. The CDR3 spans 18 residues. Germline CDR1 is SGHDN and CDR2 is FVKESK. The ends lost 4 bases at V and 1 base at J; junction bases unmatched: 8. The CDR3 region is CASSLGYRGLSGANVLTF. CDR3 coding DNA: TGTGCCAGCAGCCTCGGATACAGGGGGCTATCTGGGGCCAACGTCCTGACTTTC.

The V gene is TRBV15, the J gene TRBJ1-1; perhaps TRBD1 as D (5 bases). CDR1 and CDR2 (germline): LNHNV, YYDKDF (reference sequence). The ends were cut back, 5 bases at V and 4 bases at J, with 14 bases in the middle. The CDR3 totals 14 residues. CDR3 amino acids: CATSLRRGGTEAFF. DNA of the CDR3: TGTGCCACCAGCTTACGTCGGGGGGGCACTGAAGCTTTCTTT.

J is TRBJ2-5 and V is TRBV2, with 12 nucleotides matching TRBD2. The CDR3 is made up of 14 amino acids. Germline trimming cut 6 bases from V and 1 base from J; bases unmatched to any gene: 0. In germline, CDR1 is SNHLY, CDR2 FYNNEI. In DNA form, the CDR3 reads TGTGCCAGCAGGGGACTAGCGGGCCAAGAGACCCAGTACTTC. It encodes CASRGLAGQETQYF.

This chain connects TRBV6-1 to TRBJ2-5; D unresolved. The CDR3 contains 14 residues. Trimming shortened V by 1 base and J by 1 base, and 7 bases separated the two germline ends. The germline V gene encodes CDR1 MNHNS and CDR2 SASEGT. CDR3 loop: CASSEELFQETQYF. DNA for the CDR3: TGTGCCAGCAGTGAAGAACTTTTCCAAGAGACCCAGTACTTC.